A selection of T cell receptor beta chains follows, all from one sample in a study of human T cells and chemical hapten exposure. Each CDR3 protein gets one entry after TCRdb re-called the RACE reads with MiXCR. The table lists 43,000 or so distinct CDR3 sequences, 3.5% to 4.5% of them singletons. Input material: whole blood. The receptors were sampled from a female donor in good health. Some clones in this sample may be carry-over from other donors' samples. The CDR3 runs from the conserved cysteine through the conserved F or W. The order of the fields is clone size, J gene, V gene, CDR3 protein. Part of the rows lack a size; the others show once, few, many or a class for expanded clones.

many,TRBJ1-2,TRBV4-3,CASSHDREPLYGYTF
many,TRBJ1-1,TRBV29-1,CSAPPRGGGTEAFF
NA,TRBJ2-5,TRBV29-1,CSWTGGGQETQYF
many,TRBJ2-1,TRBV5-6,CASSFRDRLRGEQFF
many,TRBJ1-6,TRBV20-1,CSASDSHPSSPLHF
many,TRBJ1-5,TRBV4-3,CASSHRGGNQPQHF
many,TRBJ2-1,TRBV6-6,CASSPGLAGGLSYNEQFF
NA,TRBJ2-1,TRBV7-9,CASSLGGGPYNEQFF
many,TRBJ1-5,TRBV10-3,CAIRKGLSSNQPQHF
many,TRBJ1-1,TRBV27,CASSFRVSATRGAEAFF
many,TRBJ2-7,TRBV5-1,CASSSSGGNYEQYF
many,TRBJ1-1,TRBV5-6,CASSLIQGIYTEAFF
many,TRBJ1-1,TRBV28,CASSSVRGATDTEAFF
NA,TRBJ2-2,TRBV6-6,CASSYGGGLPTGELFF
many,TRBJ2-5,TRBV7-2,CASSPSQGVGETQYF
many,TRBJ2-2,TRBV10-3,CAISPWGTGGSMNTGELFF
NA,TRBJ1-4,TRBV19,CASSRALNEKLFF
NA,TRBJ1-2,TRBV19,CASSMIAGFENGYTF
many,TRBJ1-2,TRBV18,CASSQTGGDGGYTF
many,TRBJ2-3,TRBV7-9,CASSATSGGTDTQYF
many,TRBJ2-3,TRBV12-3/TRBV12-4,CASSFGGAEDTQYF